A single sample is the source of the 10 T cell receptor beta chains below, sequenced in a study of cytomegalovirus exposure and HLA in healthy donors. Use of 60 Vbeta and 13 Jbeta primers characterized the PCR. Only in-frame clones appear in the TCRdb table, and some are missing; sequencing was by immunoSEQ multiplex PCR. The repertoire holds 240,000 or so clones, with 82% as singletons. Sequenced sample: PBMCs. The source of these receptors is a woman aged 40 to 50 in good health and CMV-seropositive.

The chain carries TRBV6-5 and TRBJ1-2; D is unresolved. V was shortened by 7 bases and J by 8 bases, with 23 bases between the two germline ends. CDR3 length equals 15 residues. Germline V gene sequence: CDR1 MNHEY, CDR2 SVGAGI. The CDR3 sequence: CASTKAGSIWKGYTF. The CDR3 DNA sequence: TGTGCCAGCACCAAGGCAGGCTCGATTTGGAAGGGCTACACCTTC.

The chain is built from TRBV5-1 and TRBJ2-1; 11 nucleotides agree with TRBD2. Germline V gene lookup returns CDR1 SGHRS and CDR2 YFSETQ. The CDR3 totals 15 residues. The V and J ends lost 5 bases and 8 bases, in that order; junction bases with no gene match: 9. CDR3 amino acids: CASRFIAGGIDEQFF. The CDR3 nucleotides are TGCGCCAGCAGGTTTATAGCGGGGGGGATAGATGAGCAGTTCTTC.

This clone was detected only once. The CDR3 loop is CASSSTGMRGHEQYF. The CDR3 coding sequence is TGTGCCAGCAGCTCAACAGGAATGCGGGGCCACGAGCAGTACTTC. The chain uses TRBV7-2 and TRBJ2-7; D is possibly TRBD2 (6 bases). Germline CDR1 SGHTA, CDR2 FQGNSA. The CDR3 contains 15 residues. V gave up 4 bases and J gave up 5 bases, with 18 bases separating them.

The chain links TRBV4-3 to TRBJ2-7; D not resolved. The CDR3 consists of 14 residues. Trimming shortened V by 1 base and J by 0 bases, and 7 bases separated the two germline ends. Germline assignment: CDR1 LGHNA and CDR2 YSLEER. As DNA, the CDR3 is TGCGCCAGCAGCCAAGGGGCAAGCTCCTACGAGCAGTACTTC. Protein: CASSQGASSYEQYF.

The chain has TRBV11-2 and TRBJ2-4, with 9 bases matching TRBD1. The germline V gene has CDR1 SGHAT and CDR2 FQNNGV. This CDR3 region has 15 residues. V shed 5 bases and J 7 bases; nucleotides not matched to a gene: 9. CDR3 sequence: CASSTGQGPLNIQYF. Here the CDR3 DNA reads TGTGCCAGCAGCACGGGACAGGGACCGTTGAACATTCAGTACTTC.

This CDR3 is CASSFPLRDSPNYGYTF. In nucleotides, the CDR3 is TGTGCCAGCAGCTTCCCCCTCCGGGACAGCCCGAACTATGGCTACACCTTC. This chain uses TRBV7-9 with TRBJ1-2, with TRBD1 matching over 7 bases. The germline V gene has CDR1 SEHNR and CDR2 FQNEAQ (reference sequence). The CDR3 has 17 residues. V was pared by 3 bases and J by 2 bases, with 12 bases of the junction left unmatched.

CDR3 sequence: CASSPSGTGGGEQYF. CDR3 nucleotides: TGTGCCAGCAGCCCCTCGGGGACAGGGGGCGGCGAGCAGTACTTC. This chain connects TRBV6-1 to TRBJ2-7; TRBD1 aligns across 12 bases. Germline CDR1 is MNHNS and CDR2 is SASEGT. The CDR3 sequence is 15 residues long. V lost 6 bases and J lost 6; bases outside the gene matches: 9.

The chain uses TRBV5-1 and TRBJ1-5; TRBD1 might be the D (5 bases). Trimming removed 2 bases at V and 9 bases at J, with 15 bases between. In germline, CDR1 is SGHRS, CDR2 YFSETQ. The CDR3 extends over 14 amino acids. The chain's CDR3 is CASSFGHVRAPQHF. CDR3 bases: TGCGCCAGCAGCTTTGGACACGTCCGTGCGCCCCAGCATTTT.

The CDR3 protein is CASSPPAGARGTEAFF. The CDR3 region has the DNA TGTGCCAGCTCACCACCGGCAGGGGCGAGAGGGACTGAAGCTTTCTTT. The rearrangement uses TRBV18 and TRBJ1-1, with TRBD1 as a possible D gene (6 bases). Germline V CDR1 and CDR2: KGHSH, LQKENI. Trimming shortened V by 0 bases and J by 5 bases, and 16 bases separated the two germline ends. The CDR3 sequence is 16 residues long.

The J gene is TRBJ1-6, the V gene TRBV2, with D unresolved. CDR3 length: 15 amino acids. Trimming removed 6 bases from V and 0 bases from J, with 9 bases in between. The germline gives CDR1 SNHLY, CDR2 FYNNEI. The CDR3 DNA is TGTGCCAGCAGGGCGGGGAGCTCCTATAATTCACCCCTCCACTTT. This encodes CASRAGSSYNSPLHF.